This T cell receptor (beta chain) was retrieved from a study of blood T cell repertoires in COVID-19. The repertoire was sequenced with immunoSEQ multiplex PCR; TCRdb's copy has only in-frame clones and lacks some. Seen here are about 310,000 clones, roughly 89% observed once, and the top ten hold about 5%. Germline V gene lookup returns CDR1 SGHAT and CDR2 FQDESV (reference sequence). This CDR3 is built from 14 residues. J gave up 4 bases and V 4 bases, and 4 bases lay outside the gene matches. The sequence came from a man aged 55 to 69 who had recovered from COVID-19. Sequences were obtained from PBMCs or T cells enriched from blood (not recorded which). J is TRBJ2-1 and V is TRBV11-1, with 7 bases matching TRBD1. In DNA, the CDR3 is TGTGCCAGCAGCTCCCTGGACAGGTACAATGAGCAGTTCTTC. Its protein is CASSSLDRYNEQFF.